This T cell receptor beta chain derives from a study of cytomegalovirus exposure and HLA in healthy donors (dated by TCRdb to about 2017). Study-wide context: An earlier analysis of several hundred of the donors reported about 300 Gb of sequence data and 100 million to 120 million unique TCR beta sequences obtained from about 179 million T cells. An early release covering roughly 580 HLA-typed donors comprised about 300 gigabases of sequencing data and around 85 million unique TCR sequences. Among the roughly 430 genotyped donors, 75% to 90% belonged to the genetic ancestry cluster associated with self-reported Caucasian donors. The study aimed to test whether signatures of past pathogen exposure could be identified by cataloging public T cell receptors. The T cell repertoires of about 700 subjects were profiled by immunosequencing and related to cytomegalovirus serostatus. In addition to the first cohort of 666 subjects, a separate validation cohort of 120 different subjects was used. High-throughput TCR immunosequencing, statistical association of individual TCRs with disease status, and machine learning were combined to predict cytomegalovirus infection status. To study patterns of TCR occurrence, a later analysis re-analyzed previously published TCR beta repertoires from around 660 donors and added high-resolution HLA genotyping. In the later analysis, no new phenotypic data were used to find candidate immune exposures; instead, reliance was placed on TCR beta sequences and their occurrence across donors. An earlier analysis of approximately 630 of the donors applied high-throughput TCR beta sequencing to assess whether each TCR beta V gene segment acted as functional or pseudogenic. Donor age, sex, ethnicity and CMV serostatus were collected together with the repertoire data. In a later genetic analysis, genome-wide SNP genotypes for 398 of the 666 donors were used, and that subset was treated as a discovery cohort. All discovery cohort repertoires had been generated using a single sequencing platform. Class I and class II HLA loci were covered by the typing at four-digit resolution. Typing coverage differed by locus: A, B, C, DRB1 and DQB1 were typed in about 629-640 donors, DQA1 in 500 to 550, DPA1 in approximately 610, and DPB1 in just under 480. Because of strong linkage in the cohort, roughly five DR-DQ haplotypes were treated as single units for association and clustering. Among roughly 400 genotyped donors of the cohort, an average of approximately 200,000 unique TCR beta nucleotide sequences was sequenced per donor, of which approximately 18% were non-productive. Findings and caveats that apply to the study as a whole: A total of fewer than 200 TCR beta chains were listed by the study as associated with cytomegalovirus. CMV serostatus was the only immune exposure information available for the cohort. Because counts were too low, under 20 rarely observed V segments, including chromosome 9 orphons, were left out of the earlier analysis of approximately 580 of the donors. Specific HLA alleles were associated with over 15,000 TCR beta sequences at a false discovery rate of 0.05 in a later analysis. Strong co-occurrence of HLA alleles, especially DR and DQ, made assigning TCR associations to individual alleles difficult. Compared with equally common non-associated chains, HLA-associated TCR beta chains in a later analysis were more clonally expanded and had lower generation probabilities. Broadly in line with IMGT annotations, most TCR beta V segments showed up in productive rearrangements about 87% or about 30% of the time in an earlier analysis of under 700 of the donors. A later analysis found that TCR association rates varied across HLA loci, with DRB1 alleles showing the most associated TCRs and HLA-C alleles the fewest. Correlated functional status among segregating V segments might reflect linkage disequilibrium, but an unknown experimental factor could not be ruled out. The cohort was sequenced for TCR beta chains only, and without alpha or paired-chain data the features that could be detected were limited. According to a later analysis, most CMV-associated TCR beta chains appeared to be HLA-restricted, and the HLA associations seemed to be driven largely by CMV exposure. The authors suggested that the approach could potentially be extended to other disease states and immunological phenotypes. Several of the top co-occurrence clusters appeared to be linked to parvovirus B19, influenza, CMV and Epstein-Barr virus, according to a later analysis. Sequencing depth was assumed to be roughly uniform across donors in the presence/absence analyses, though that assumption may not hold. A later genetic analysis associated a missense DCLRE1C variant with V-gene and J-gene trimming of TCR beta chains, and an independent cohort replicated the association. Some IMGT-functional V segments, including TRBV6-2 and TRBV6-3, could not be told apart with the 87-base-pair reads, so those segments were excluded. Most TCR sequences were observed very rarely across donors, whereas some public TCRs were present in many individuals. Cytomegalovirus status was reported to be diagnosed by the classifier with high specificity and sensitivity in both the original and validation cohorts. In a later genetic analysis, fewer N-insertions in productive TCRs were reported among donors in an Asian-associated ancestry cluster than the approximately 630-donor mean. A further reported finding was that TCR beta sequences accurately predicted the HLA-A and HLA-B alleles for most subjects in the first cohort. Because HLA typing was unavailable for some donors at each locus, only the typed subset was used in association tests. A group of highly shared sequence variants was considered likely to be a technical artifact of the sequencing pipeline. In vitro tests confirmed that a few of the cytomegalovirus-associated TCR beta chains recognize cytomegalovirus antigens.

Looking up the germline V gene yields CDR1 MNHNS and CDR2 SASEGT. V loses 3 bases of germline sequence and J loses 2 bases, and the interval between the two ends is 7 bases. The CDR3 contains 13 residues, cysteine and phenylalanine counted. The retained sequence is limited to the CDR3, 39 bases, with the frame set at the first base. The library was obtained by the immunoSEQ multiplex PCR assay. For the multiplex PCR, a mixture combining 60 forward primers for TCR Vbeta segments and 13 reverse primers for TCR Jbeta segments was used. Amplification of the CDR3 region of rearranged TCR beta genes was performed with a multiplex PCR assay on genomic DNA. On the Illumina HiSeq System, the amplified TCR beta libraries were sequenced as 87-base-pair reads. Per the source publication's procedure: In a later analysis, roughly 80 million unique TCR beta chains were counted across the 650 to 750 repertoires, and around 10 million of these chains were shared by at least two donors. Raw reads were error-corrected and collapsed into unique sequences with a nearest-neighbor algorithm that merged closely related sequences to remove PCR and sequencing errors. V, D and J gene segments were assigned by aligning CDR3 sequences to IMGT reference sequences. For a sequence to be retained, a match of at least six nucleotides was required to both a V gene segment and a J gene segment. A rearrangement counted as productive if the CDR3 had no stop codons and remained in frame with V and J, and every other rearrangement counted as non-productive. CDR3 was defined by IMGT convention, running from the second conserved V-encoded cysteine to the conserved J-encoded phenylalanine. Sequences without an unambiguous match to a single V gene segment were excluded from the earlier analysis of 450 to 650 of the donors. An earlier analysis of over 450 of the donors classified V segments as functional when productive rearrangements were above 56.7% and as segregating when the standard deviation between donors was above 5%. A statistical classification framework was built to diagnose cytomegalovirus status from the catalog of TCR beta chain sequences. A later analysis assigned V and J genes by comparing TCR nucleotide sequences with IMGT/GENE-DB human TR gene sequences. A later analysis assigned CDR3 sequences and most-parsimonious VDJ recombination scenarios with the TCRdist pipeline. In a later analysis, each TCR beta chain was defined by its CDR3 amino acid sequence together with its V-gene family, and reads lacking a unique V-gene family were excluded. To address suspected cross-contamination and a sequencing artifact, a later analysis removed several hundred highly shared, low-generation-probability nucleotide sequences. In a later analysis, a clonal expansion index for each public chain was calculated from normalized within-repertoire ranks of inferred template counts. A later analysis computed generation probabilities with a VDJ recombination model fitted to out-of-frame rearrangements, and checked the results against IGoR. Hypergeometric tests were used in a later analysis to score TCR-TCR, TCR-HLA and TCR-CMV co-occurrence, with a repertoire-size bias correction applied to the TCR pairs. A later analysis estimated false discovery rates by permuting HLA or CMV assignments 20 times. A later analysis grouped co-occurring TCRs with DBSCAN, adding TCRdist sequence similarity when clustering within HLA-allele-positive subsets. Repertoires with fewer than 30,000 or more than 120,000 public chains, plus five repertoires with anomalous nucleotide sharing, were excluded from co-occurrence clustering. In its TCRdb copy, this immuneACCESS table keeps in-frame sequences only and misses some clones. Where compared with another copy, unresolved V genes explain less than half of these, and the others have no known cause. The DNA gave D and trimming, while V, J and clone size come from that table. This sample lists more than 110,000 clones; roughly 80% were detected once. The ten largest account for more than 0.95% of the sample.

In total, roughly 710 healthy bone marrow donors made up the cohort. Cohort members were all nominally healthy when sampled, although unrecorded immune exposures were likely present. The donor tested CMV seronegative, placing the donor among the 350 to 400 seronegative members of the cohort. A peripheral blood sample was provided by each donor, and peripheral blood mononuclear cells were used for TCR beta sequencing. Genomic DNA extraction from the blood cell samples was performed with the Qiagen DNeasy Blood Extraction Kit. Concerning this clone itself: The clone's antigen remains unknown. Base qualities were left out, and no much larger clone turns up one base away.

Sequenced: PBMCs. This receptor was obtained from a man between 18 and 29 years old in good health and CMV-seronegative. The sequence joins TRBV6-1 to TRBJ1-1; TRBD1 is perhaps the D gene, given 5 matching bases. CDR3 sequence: CASSDQGNTEAFF. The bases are TGTGCCAGCAGTGATCAGGGAAACACTGAAGCTTTCTTT.